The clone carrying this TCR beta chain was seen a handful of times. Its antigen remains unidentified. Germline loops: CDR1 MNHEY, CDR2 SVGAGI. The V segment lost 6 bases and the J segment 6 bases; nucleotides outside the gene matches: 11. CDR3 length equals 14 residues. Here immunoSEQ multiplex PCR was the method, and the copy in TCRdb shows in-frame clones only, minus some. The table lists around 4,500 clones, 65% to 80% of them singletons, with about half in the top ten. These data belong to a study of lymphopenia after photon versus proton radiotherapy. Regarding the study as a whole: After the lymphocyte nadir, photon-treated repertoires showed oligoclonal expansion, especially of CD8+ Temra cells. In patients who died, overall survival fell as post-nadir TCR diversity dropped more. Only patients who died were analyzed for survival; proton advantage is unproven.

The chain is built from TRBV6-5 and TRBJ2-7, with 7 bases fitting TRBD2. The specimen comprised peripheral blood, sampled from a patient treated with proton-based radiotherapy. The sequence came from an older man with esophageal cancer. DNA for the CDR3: TGTGCCAGCAGCCGGACGTCTACTAGCGCCGAGCAGTACTTC. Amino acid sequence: CASSRTSTSAEQYF.